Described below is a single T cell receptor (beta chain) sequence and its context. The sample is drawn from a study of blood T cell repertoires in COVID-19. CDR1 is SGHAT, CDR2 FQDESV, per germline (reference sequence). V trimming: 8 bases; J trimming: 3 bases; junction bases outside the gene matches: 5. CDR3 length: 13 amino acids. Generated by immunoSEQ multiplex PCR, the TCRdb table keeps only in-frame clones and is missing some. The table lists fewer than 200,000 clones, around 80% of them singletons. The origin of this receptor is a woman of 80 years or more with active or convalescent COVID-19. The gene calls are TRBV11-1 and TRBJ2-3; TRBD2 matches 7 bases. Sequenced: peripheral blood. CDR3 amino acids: CASGPGGTDTQYF. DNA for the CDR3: TGTGCCAGCGGCCCGGGGGGTACAGATACGCAGTATTTT.